What follows are 24 T cell receptor beta chains derived from one specimen sequenced in a study of beta chain features in type 1 diabetes. All of the isolated RNA was reverse transcribed, so expressed TCRB transcripts were sequenced. Clones were sequenced by immunoSEQ multiplex PCR, and TCRdb holds only the in-frame ones, with some missing. The sample yields about 320,000 clones, about 14% seen once. The specimen sequenced was central memory CD4+ T cells from blood. The receptors shown here come from a man younger than 45 in good health.

V is TRBV5-1 and J is TRBJ1-1; a weak D match, TRBD1 (5 bases). The CDR3 length is 14 residues. Germline V lookup: CDR1 SGHRS, CDR2 YFSETQ. Trimming took off 0 bases at V and 4 bases at J, with 10 bases between the two ends. DNA for the CDR3: TGCGCCAGCAGCTTGGCAGGGACGGGCACTGAAGCTTTCTTT. It encodes CASSLAGTGTEAFF.

Concerning this clone: A read error may explain this, as a much larger clone is one base away. The chain joins TRBV7-7 to TRBJ2-5, with D possibly TRBD2 on 5 matching bases. Germline V gene sequence: CDR1 SSHAT, CDR2 FNYEAQ (reference sequence). The V gene lost 5 bases and the J gene lost 3 bases, with 22 bases spanning the gap. CDR3 length equals 17 residues. The CDR3 DNA follows: TGTGCCAGCAGCCGCTGGTCCTCCGGGGTGGCTAAAGAGACCCAGTACTTC. Its translation: CASSRWSSGVAKETQYF.

This clone was picked up a small number of times. V and J are TRBV10-3 and TRBJ1-2; D is unresolved. V shed 8 bases and J shed 2 bases, with 9 bases lying between them. The CDR3 contains 12 residues. Germline lookup yields CDR1 ENHRY and CDR2 SYGVKD. For the CDR3, the DNA is TGTGCCATCGGCGAGGGAAACTATGGCTACACCTTC. This gives the protein CAIGEGNYGYTF.

The V call is TRBV15, the J call TRBJ2-7; the match to TRBD1 covers 7 bases. This CDR3 has 15 amino acids. The junction had 12 bases not matched to a gene; V was cut back by 9 bases and J by 1 base. The germline gives CDR1 LNHNV, CDR2 YYDKDF (reference sequence). In DNA form, the CDR3 reads TGTGCCACAAGAGCCGACAGGGTAAGGTCCTACGAGCAGTACTTC. Translating gives CATRADRVRSYEQYF.

This clone was detected a few times. The chain couples TRBV30 to TRBJ2-3; maybe TRBD2 (6 bases). This CDR3 is built from 14 residues. The germline CDR1 and CDR2 sequences are GTSNPN and SVGIG (reference sequence). Trimming cost V 1 base and J 4 bases, with 12 bases left between them. The CDR3 here is CAWSGGRLADTQYF. Here the CDR3 DNA reads TGTGCCTGGAGTGGGGGGAGGCTCGCAGATACGCAGTATTTT.

This clone was found a few times. The rearrangement uses TRBV7-2 and TRBJ2-3; a weak D match, TRBD1 (5 bases). Germline CDR1 is SGHTA and CDR2 is FQGNSA. V lost 1 base to trimming and J lost 3 bases, with 11 bases between them. The CDR3 consists of 15 residues. Here the CDR3 reads CASSLGQPGTDTQYF. In nucleotides, the CDR3 is TGTGCCAGCAGCTTAGGGCAGCCAGGGACAGATACGCAGTATTTT.

The CDR3 DNA sequence: TGTGCCAGCAGCAAAACAGTGTTCTATGGCTACACCTTC. As protein: CASSKTVFYGYTF. The rearrangement joins TRBV21-1 to TRBJ1-2; the D call in the table, TRBD1, was not verified against the DNA. TRBV21-1 is a known pseudogene. This CDR3 spans 13 amino acids.

This clone was detected a few times. This chain links TRBV6-6 with TRBJ2-7, with D possibly called TRBD1 or TRBD2 (5 bases each). The CDR3 extends over 13 amino acids. CDR1 is MNHNY and CDR2 is SVGAGI in the germline V gene (reference sequence). V lost 6 bases to trimming and J lost 8 bases, with 17 bases between them. CDR3 sequence: CASRFGDRGKQYV. The CDR3 bases are TGTGCCAGCAGATTCGGGGACCGTGGAAAGCAGTACGTC.

This clone was seen repeatedly, ten times or more. This chain uses TRBV7-2 with TRBJ2-5; no clear D. Germline V lookup: CDR1 SGHTA, CDR2 FQGNSA. The length of the CDR3 is 16 residues. V gave up 1 base and J gave up 3 bases, with 15 bases separating them. The CDR3: CASSLDRVSSEETQYF. The CDR3 bases are TGTGCCAGCAGCTTAGATAGGGTGTCTTCGGAAGAGACCCAGTACTTC.

This clone was counted only a few times. J is TRBJ2-1 and V is TRBV6-1, with 7 bases aligning to TRBD1. J lost 9 bases, V lost 3 bases, and 8 bases had no gene match. The CDR3 has 14 residues. Germline loops: CDR1 MNHNS, CDR2 SASEGT. The DNA for the CDR3 is TGTGCCAGCAGTGACGGGACAGCTTTACCTGAGCAGTTCTTC. Residues: CASSDGTALPEQFF.

In its sample, this clone was seen a few times. This chain uses TRBV2 with TRBJ2-5; 8 nucleotides align to TRBD2. CDR3 length equals 13 residues. The trim removed 5 bases at V and 9 bases at J, leaving 8 bases unmatched. The V gene's germline CDR1 is SNHLY and CDR2 FYNNEI. The chain's CDR3 is CASSKGLESPQYF. The DNA for the CDR3 is TGTGCCAGCAGTAAGGGACTAGAGTCACCCCAGTACTTC.

This clone was seen only a few times. V gene TRBV9 combines with J gene TRBJ2-1; 16 positions agree with TRBD2. The trim removed 0 bases at V and 5 bases at J, leaving 8 bases unmatched. This CDR3 has 19 amino acids. From germline, CDR1 is SGDLS and CDR2 YYNGEE. For the CDR3, the DNA is TGTGCCAGCAGCGTAGCTTCCGGGACTAGCGGGAGGGCCGACAATGAGCAGTTCTTC. Translating it yields CASSVASGTSGRADNEQFF.

This clone was detected only a few times. V usage is TRBV5-1 and J usage is TRBJ2-7; TRBD2 aligns across 12 bases. Per the germline V gene, CDR1 is SGHRS and CDR2 is YFSETQ. The CDR3 is 15 residues long. Trimming cost V 4 bases and J 7 bases; bases outside gene matches: 9. CDR3 bases: TGCGCCAGCAGCGCTCTAGCGGGAGGGATAGGGGAGCAGTACGTC. Translating it yields CASSALAGGIGEQYV.

The chain employs TRBV11-3 and TRBJ1-2; D possibly corresponds to TRBD1 (6 bases). Trimming cost V 7 bases and J 2 bases, with 23 bases left between them. The CDR3 has 17 amino acids. CDR1 and CDR2 (germline): SGHNT, YENEEA. Here the CDR3 DNA reads TGTGCCAGCACCAGGGCTGGGTTACAGGGAGAAAACTATGGCTACACCTTC. Translating it yields CASTRAGLQGENYGYTF.

This clone has more than one count but fewer than ten. Here the CDR3 DNA reads TGCGCCAGCAGCCCCCTCAGAACGAGCGGAGACTACTACGAGCAGTACGTC. This codes for CASSPLRTSGDYYEQYV. This chain connects TRBV4-3 to TRBJ2-7, with D possibly being TRBD2 (5 bases). The CDR3 runs to 17 residues. V was pared by 4 bases and J by 3 bases, with 22 bases between. Germline V gene lookup returns CDR1 LGHNA and CDR2 YSLEER.

This clone was counted ten times or more. The chain recombines TRBV27 with TRBJ1-2, with a tentative D call TRBD1 (5 bases). The CDR3 has 13 amino acids. CDR1 is MNHEY, CDR2 SMNVEV, per germline (reference sequence). With 4 bases removed from V and 0 bases from J, the gap between germline ends came to 6 bases. CDR3 coding DNA: TGTGCCAGCAGTTGGGACCCTAACTATGGCTACACCTTC. It encodes CASSWDPNYGYTF.

The sample holds a few counts of this clone. V is TRBV23-1 and J is TRBJ2-7; D is unclear. TRBV23-1 is an ORF; its function is uncertain. Deletions cut 1 base from V and 0 bases from J, with 10 bases between. This CDR3 has 15 residues. CDR3 loop: CASSQCGSGSYEQYV. CDR3 nucleotide sequence: TGCGCCAGCAGTCAATGCGGCTCGGGCTCCTACGAGCAGTACGTC.

A few counts support this clone. V usage is TRBV7-2 and J usage is TRBJ2-1; the D gene is possibly TRBD1 (6 bases). Germline loops: CDR1 SGHTA, CDR2 FQGNSA. The ends were cut back, 5 bases at V and 2 bases at J, with 22 bases in the middle. This CDR3 region has 18 residues. This chain's CDR3 is CASSVGMRTGSAYNEQFF. Written as DNA, the CDR3 is TGTGCCAGCAGCGTAGGAATGAGAACAGGGAGTGCCTACAATGAGCAGTTCTTC.

The chain joins TRBV6-5 to TRBJ2-7, with D perhaps given as TRBD1 or TRBD2 (6 bases each). The ends were cut back, 4 bases at V and 6 bases at J, with 16 bases in the middle. The CDR3 is 14 amino acids. Germline CDR1 is MNHEY and CDR2 is SVGAGI. The CDR3 region is CASSWGPGAAEQYF. DNA of the CDR3: TGTGCCAGCAGTTGGGGCCCGGGGGCAGCCGAGCAGTACTTC.

A few counts support this clone. V usage is TRBV5-1 and J usage is TRBJ1-6; no definite D call. Germline V gene sequence: CDR1 SGHRS, CDR2 YFSETQ. This CDR3 has 15 amino acids. V was trimmed by 4 bases and J by 5 bases, leaving 13 bases between them. The chain's CDR3 is CASSQQQANNSPLHF. CDR3 nucleotides: TGCGCCAGCAGCCAACAGCAAGCTAATAATTCACCCCTCCACTTT.

The chain has TRBV5-6 and TRBJ1-3; D is possibly TRBD1 (5 bases). V lost 3 bases to trimming and J lost 3 bases, with 19 bases between them. There are 17 residues in the CDR3. Germline CDR1 reads SGHDT; CDR2 reads YYEEEE. The CDR3 coding sequence is TGTGCCAGCAGCTCCGGTCAAGGGGACTATAGTGGAAACACCATATATTTT. Its protein is CASSSGQGDYSGNTIYF.

The chain is built from TRBV9 and TRBJ1-4; no firm D call. Per the germline V gene, CDR1 is SGDLS and CDR2 is YYNGEE. V gave up 0 bases and J gave up 0 bases, with 27 bases separating them. There are 22 residues in the CDR3. The chain's CDR3 is CASSVEASSVDFFGTTNEKLFF. The CDR3 DNA follows: TGTGCCAGCAGCGTAGAAGCCAGCAGCGTAGACTTCTTTGGTACAACTAATGAAAAACTGTTTTTT.

This clone was seen more than once but under ten times. The chain combines TRBV6-5 with TRBJ1-2, with D uncertain. The germline V gene has CDR1 MNHEY and CDR2 SVGAGI. V was shortened by 4 bases and J by 8 bases, with 20 bases between the two germline ends. This CDR3 is 15 amino acids long. The CDR3 is CASSSPAEGRDGYTF. CDR3 DNA: TGTGCCAGCAGTTCCCCGGCGGAGGGAAGAGACGGCTACACCTTC.

This clone was counted a few times. This chain joins TRBV4-3 and TRBJ1-1; D is ambiguous. From germline, CDR1 is LGHNA and CDR2 YSLEER. The CDR3 covers 15 residues. Trimming shortened V by 0 bases and J by 1 base, and 9 bases separated the two germline ends. CDR3 in amino acids: CASSQEGEGNTEAFF. CDR3 DNA sequence: TGCGCCAGCAGCCAAGAAGGAGAAGGGAACACTGAAGCTTTCTTT.